This T cell receptor (beta chain) was recovered during a study of regulatory T cells in long-lasting Graves disease. Trimming took 3 bases from V and 4 from J, leaving 13 bases between them. CDR1 and CDR2 from the germline V gene are MNHGY and SVAAGI. This CDR3 comprises 14 residues. Regarding time point: newly diagnosed GD, antithyroid drugs for less than 3 months. RNA extracted from PBMCs served as the sequencing template. This clonotype was recorded many times. Both iRepertoire HTBI primers and Arm-PCR of CDR3 regions were used to build the TCR beta libraries. MiXCR, applied by TCRdb to the multiplex PCR reads, yields one record per CDR3 protein. The profile shows 450,000 to 700,000 distinct CDR3 sequences, approximately 15% of them singletons. This sample was shared with a second study, whose subject was T cells in Graves' hyperthyroidism and ophthalmopathy.

The V and J genes are TRBV6-9 and TRBJ2-7, with D uncertain. The specimen comprised peripheral blood mononuclear cells (PBMCs), sampled at new diagnosis, from a patient treated with antithyroid drugs. The receptor was derived from a man aged 30-40 years with Graves disease. This chain's CDR3 is CASSYPSPKYEQYF. CDR3 DNA: TGTGCCAGCAGTTACCCCAGCCCGAAGTACGAGCAGTACTTC.